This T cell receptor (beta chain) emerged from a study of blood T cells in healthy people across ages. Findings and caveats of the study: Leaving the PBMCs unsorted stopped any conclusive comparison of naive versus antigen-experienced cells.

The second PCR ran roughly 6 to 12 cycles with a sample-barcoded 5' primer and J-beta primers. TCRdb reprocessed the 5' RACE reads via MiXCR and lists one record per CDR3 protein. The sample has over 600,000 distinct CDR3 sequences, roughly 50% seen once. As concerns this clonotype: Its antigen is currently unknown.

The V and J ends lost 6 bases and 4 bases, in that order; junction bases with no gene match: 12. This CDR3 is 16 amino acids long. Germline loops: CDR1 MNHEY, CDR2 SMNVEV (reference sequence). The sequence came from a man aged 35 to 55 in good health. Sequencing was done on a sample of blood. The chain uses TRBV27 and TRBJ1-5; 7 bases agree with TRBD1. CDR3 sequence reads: CASSPFGTAKNQPQHF. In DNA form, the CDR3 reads TGTGCCAGCAGCCCCTTCGGGACAGCTAAAAATCAGCCCCAGCATTTT.